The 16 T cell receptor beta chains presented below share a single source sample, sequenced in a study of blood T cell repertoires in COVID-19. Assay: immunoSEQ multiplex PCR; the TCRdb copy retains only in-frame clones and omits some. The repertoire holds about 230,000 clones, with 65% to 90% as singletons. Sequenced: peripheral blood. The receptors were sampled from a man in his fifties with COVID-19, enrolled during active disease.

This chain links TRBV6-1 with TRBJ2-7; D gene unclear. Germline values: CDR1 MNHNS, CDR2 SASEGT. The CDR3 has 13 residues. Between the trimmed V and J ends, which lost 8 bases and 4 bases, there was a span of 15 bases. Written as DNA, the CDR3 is TGTGCCAGCTCGCGGCCACTTTTGTACGAGCAGTACTTC. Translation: CASSRPLLYEQYF.

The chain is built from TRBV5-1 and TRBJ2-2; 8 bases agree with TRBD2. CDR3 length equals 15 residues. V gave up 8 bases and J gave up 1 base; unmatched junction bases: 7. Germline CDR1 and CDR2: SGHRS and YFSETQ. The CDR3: CASQPGLGNTGELFF. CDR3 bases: TGCGCCAGTCAACCGGGACTAGGGAACACCGGGGAGCTGTTTTTT.

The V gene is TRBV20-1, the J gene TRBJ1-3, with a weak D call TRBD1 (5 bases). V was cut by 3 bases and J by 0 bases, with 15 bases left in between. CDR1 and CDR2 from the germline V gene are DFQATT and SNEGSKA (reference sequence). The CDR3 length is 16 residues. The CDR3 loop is CSASKLGTFSGNTIYF. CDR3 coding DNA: TGCAGTGCTAGTAAACTAGGGACTTTCTCTGGAAACACCATATATTTT.

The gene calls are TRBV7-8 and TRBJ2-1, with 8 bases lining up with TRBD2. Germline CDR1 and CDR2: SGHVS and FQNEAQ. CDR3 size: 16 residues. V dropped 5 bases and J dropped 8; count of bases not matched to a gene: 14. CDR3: CASSPPLREGRDEQFF. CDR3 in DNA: TGTGCCAGCAGCCCCCCGCTACGGGAGGGCCGGGATGAGCAGTTCTTC.

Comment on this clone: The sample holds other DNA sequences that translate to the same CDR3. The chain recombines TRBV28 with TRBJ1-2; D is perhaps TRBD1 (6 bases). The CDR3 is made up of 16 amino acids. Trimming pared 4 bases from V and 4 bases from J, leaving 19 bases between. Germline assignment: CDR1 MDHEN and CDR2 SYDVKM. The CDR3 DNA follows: TGTGCCAGCAGTTCTCCGGAAGTTGACAGGTTCTATGGCTACACCTTC. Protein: CASSSPEVDRFYGYTF.

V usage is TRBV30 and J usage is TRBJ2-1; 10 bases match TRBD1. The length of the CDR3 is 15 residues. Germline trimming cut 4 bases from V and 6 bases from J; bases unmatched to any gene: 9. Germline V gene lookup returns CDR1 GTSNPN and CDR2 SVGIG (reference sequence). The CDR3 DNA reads TGTGCCTGGACCGAAAAGACAGGGGGCTTCAATGAGCAGTTCTTC. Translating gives CAWTEKTGGFNEQFF.

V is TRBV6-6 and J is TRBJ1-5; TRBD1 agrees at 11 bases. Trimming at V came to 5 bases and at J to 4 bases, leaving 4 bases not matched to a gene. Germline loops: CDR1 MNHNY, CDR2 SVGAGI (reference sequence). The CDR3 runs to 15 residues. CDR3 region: CASSAGTGGNQPQHF. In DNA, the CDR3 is TGTGCCAGCAGTGCAGGGACAGGGGGTAATCAGCCCCAGCATTTT.

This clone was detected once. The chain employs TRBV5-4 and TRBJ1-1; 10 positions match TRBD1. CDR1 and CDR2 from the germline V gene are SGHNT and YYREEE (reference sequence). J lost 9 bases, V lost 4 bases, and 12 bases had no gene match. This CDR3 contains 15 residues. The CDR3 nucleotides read TGTGCCAGCAGCGGACCCGGGACAGGGGCGGTAAAAGCTTTCTTT. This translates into CASSGPGTGAVKAFF.

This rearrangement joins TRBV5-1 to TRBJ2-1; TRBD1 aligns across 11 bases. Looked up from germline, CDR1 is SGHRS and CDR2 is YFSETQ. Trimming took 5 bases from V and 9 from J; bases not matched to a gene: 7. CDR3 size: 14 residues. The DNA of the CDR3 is TGCGCCAGCAGTCCCGGGACAGGGGGTGGTGAGCAGTTCTTC. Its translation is CASSPGTGGGEQFF. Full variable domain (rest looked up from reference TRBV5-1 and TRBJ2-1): KAGVTQTPRYLIKTRGQQVTLSCSPISGHRSVSWYQQTPGQGLQFLFEYFSETQRNKGNFPGRFSGRQFSNSRSEMNVSTLELGDSALYLCASSPGTGGGEQFFGPGTRLTVL.

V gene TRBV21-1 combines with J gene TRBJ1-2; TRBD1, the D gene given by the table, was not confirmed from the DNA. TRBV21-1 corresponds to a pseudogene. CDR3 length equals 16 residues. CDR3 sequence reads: CASSQNGQATNYGYTF. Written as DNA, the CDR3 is TGTGCCAGCAGCCAAAACGGACAGGCGACTAACTATGGCTACACCTTC.

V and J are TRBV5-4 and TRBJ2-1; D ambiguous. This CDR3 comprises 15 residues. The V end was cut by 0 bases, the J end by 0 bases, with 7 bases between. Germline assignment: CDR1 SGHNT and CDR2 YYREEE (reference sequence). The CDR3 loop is CASSLDRSSYNEQFF. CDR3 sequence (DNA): TGTGCCAGCAGCTTGGACAGAAGCTCCTACAATGAGCAGTTCTTC.

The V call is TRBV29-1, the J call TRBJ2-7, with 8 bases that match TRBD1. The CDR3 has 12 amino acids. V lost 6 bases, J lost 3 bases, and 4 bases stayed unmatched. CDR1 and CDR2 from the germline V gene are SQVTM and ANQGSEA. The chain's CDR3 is CSVRQGHYEQYF. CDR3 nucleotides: TGCAGCGTACGACAGGGGCACTACGAGCAGTACTTC.

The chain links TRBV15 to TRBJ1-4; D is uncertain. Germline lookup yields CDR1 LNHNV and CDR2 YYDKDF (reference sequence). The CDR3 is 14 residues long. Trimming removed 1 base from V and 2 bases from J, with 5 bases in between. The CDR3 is CATSRGSTNEKLFF. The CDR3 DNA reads TGTGCCACCAGCAGAGGGAGTACTAATGAAAAACTGTTTTTT.

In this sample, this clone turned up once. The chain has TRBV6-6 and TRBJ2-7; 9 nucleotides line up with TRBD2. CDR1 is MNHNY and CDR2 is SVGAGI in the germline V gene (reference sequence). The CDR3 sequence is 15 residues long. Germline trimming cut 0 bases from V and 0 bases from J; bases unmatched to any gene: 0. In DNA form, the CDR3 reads TGTGCCAGCAGTTACTCTAGCGGGAGCTCCTACGAGCAGTACTTC. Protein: CASSYSSGSSYEQYF.

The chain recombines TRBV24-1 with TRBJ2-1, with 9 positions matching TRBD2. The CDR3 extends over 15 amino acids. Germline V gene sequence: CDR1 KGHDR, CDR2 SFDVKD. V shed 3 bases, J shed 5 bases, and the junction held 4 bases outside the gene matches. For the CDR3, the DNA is TGTGCCACCAGTGATGTAGCGGGGGCAAACAATGAGCAGTTCTTC. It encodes CATSDVAGANNEQFF.

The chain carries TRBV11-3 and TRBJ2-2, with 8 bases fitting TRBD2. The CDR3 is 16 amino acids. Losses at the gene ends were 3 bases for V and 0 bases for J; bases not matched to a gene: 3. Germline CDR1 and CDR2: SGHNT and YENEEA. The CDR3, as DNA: TGTGCCAGCAGCTTGAGTAGCGGGACGAACACCGGGGAGCTGTTTTTT. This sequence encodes CASSLSSGTNTGELFF.